These 27 T cell receptor beta chains were all obtained from the same sample, sequenced in a study of cytomegalovirus exposure and HLA in healthy donors. Libraries were prepared by immunoSEQ multiplex PCR; TCRdb keeps only in-frame clonotypes and omits some of them. Of 97,000 or so clones listed, about 95% are singletons. The sequencing sample was made of PBMCs. These receptors were obtained from a woman between 18 and 29 years old in good health and CMV-seronegative.

The chain uses TRBV7-2 and TRBJ1-1; D is unresolved. Germline V CDR1 and CDR2: SGHTA, FQGNSA. The CDR3 consists of 16 residues. With 2 bases removed from V and 0 bases from J, the gap between germline ends came to 13 bases. The CDR3 protein is CASSLHGLPMNTEAFF. In DNA, the CDR3 is TGTGCCAGCAGCTTACACGGACTGCCCATGAACACTGAAGCTTTCTTT.

This chain connects TRBV7-9 to TRBJ1-2, with D unresolved. Germline V gene data show CDR1 as SEHNR and CDR2 as FQNEAQ (reference sequence). The CDR3 contains 13 residues. The V end lost 5 bases, the J end lost 8 bases, and 15 bases lay between the germline ends. The CDR3 DNA is TGTGCCAGCAGCGAGGGCCCCTTAGAGGGCTACACCTTC. Translation gives CASSEGPLEGYTF.

The CDR3 here is CASSGGQGVYEQYF. The DNA of the CDR3 is TGTGCCAGCTCAGGGGGACAGGGGGTCTACGAGCAGTACTTC. The chain combines TRBV18 with TRBJ2-7; 11 bases align to TRBD1. V gave up 5 bases and J gave up 3 bases; unmatched junction bases: 3. The CDR3 length is 14 residues. CDR1 is KGHSH, CDR2 LQKENI, per germline.

The rearrangement uses TRBV19 and TRBJ2-7; tentative D call: TRBD1 (5 bases). Germline V gene sequence: CDR1 LNHDA, CDR2 SQIVND (reference sequence). This CDR3 is 17 amino acids long. Trimming shortened V by 6 bases and J by 2 bases, and 23 bases separated the two germline ends. The CDR3 DNA reads TGTGCCAGTAGCCCCGGCCGTGGCAGGGTGGAACCCTACGAGCAGTACTTC. The encoded protein is CASSPGRGRVEPYEQYF. Based on the CDR3 plus reference TRBV19 and TRBJ2-7, the full variable domain is DGGITQSPKYLFRKEGQNVTLSCEQNLNHDAMYWYRQDPGQGLRLIYYSQIVNDFQKGDIAEGYSVSREKKESFPLTVTSAQKNPTAFYLCASSPGRGRVEPYEQYFGPGTRLTVT.

The rearrangement uses TRBV27 and TRBJ2-5, with D possibly being TRBD2 (6 bases). Germline V CDR1 and CDR2: MNHEY, SMNVEV (reference sequence). The CDR3 runs to 12 residues. V shed 8 bases and J shed 4 bases, with 11 bases lying between them. The DNA of the CDR3 is TGTGCCAGCCGGCGGGGAAGAGAGACCCAGTACTTC. Protein sequence: CASRRGRETQYF.

The V and J genes are TRBV4-3 and TRBJ2-7; D is possibly TRBD1 (6 bases). V lost 4 bases and J 3 bases, leaving 16 bases between the germline ends. Germline CDR1 and CDR2: LGHNA and YSLEER. This CDR3 is 15 amino acids long. The CDR3 region has the DNA TGCGCCAGCAGCCCACGTTGGGGGCAGTTCTACGAGCAGTACTTC. Translation: CASSPRWGQFYEQYF.

V is TRBV6-1 and J is TRBJ2-7; no clear D. Germline-derived CDR1 and CDR2 are MNHNS and SASEGT. This CDR3 has 15 amino acids. V was clipped by 5 bases and J by 6 bases, with 20 bases between them. The CDR3 protein is CASSTLAERAPEQYF. CDR3 sequence (DNA): TGTGCCAGCAGTACCCTCGCCGAGAGAGCTCCCGAGCAGTACTTC.

The CDR3 is CASSGGGVPSYEQYF. DNA for the CDR3: TGCGCCAGCAGTGGCGGCGGGGTGCCCTCCTACGAGCAGTACTTC. This chain links TRBV5-1 with TRBJ2-7; D is perhaps TRBD2 (6 bases). V was trimmed by 5 bases and J by 0 bases, leaving 15 bases between them. This CDR3 has 15 residues. CDR1 SGHRS and CDR2 YFSETQ come from the germline V gene. Based on the CDR3 plus reference TRBV5-1 and TRBJ2-7, the full variable domain is KAGVTQTPRYLIKTRGQQVTLSCSPISGHRSVSWYQQTPGQGLQFLFEYFSETQRNKGNFPGRFSGRQFSNSRSEMNVSTLELGDSALYLCASSGGGVPSYEQYFGPGTRLTVT.

The V call is TRBV7-2, the J call TRBJ2-7, with 12 bases aligning to TRBD1. Losses at the gene ends were 6 bases for V and 3 bases for J; bases not matched to a gene: 9. Germline CDR1 is SGHTA and CDR2 is FQGNSA. The length of the CDR3 is 16 residues. The CDR3 here is CASRGPGDRGLYEQYF. Here the CDR3 DNA reads TGTGCCAGCAGGGGACCCGGGGACAGGGGGCTCTACGAGCAGTACTTC.

The CDR3 loop reads CASSPQARSGNTIYF. The CDR3 bases are TGTGCCAGCTCACCGCAGGCCCGCTCTGGAAACACCATATATTTT. The J gene is TRBJ1-3, the V gene TRBV25-1, with unresolved D. The V gene's germline CDR1 is MGHDK and CDR2 SYGVNS. Trimming took off 8 bases at V and 0 bases at J, with 14 bases between the two ends. The CDR3 spans 15 residues.

The rearrangement uses TRBV10-3 and TRBJ1-5; D unresolved. CDR1 is ENHRY, CDR2 SYGVKD, per germline. The ends were cut back, 3 bases at V and 6 bases at J, with 6 bases in the middle. CDR3 length equals 12 residues. The CDR3 nucleotides are TGTGCCATCAGTGATGTCGGTCAGCCCCAGCATTTT. Translation gives CAISDVGQPQHF.

J is TRBJ1-2 and V is TRBV5-4, with 8 bases fitting TRBD1. The CDR3 has 17 amino acids. Germline CDR1 SGHNT, CDR2 YYREEE (reference sequence). The J segment lost 4 bases and the V segment lost 0 bases, leaving 11 bases of the junction unmatched. The CDR3, as DNA: TGTGCCAGCAGCTTGGCCTGGGGAGAGGACAGGGTCTATGGCTACACCTTC. Translating gives CASSLAWGEDRVYGYTF. The variable domain in full, completed from reference TRBV5-4 and TRBJ1-2, reads ETGVTQSPTHLIKTRGQQVTLRCSSQSGHNTVSWYQQALGQGPQFIFQYYREEENGRGNFPPRFSGLQFPNYSSELNVNALELDDSALYLCASSLAWGEDRVYGYTFGSGTRLTVV.

This clone was picked up one time. The V call is TRBV7-6, the J call TRBJ2-7, with D maybe TRBD2 (5 bases). This CDR3 has 13 residues. V lost 5 bases and J 7 bases, leaving 15 bases between the germline ends. Per germline, CDR1 SGHVS and CDR2 FNYEAQ. CDR3 sequence (DNA): TGTGCCAGCAGCCCCGGGATGGGTAGAGAGCAGTACTTC. The encoded protein is CASSPGMGREQYF.

This chain links TRBV9 with TRBJ1-2; D uncertain. Germline assignment: CDR1 SGDLS and CDR2 YYNGEE. V lost 1 base and J 0 bases, leaving 7 bases between the germline ends. The CDR3 is 14 residues long. The CDR3 DNA reads TGTGCCAGCAGCGTAAAGGGAGCTAACTATGGCTACACCTTC. It encodes CASSVKGANYGYTF.

This chain joins TRBV19 and TRBJ1-5; the D gene is possibly TRBD1 (6 bases). The CDR3 is 13 amino acids. V lost 4 bases and J lost 14, with 18 bases in between. Germline loops: CDR1 LNHDA, CDR2 SQIVND (reference sequence). The CDR3 protein is CASSTGGREGKHF. The CDR3 DNA follows: TGTGCCAGTAGTACGGGGGGCCGGGAGGGTAAGCATTTT.

The chain recombines TRBV7-3 with TRBJ1-2; D may be TRBD1 (6 bases). CDR3 length: 18 residues. V was pared by 5 bases and J by 3 bases, with 25 bases between. CDR1 is SGHTA and CDR2 is FQGTGA in the germline V gene. In nucleotides, the CDR3 is TGTGCCAGCAGCCCATACCCCCCCCAGGGGAAGGTTCACTATGGCTACACCTTC. Translating gives CASSPYPPQGKVHYGYTF.

Here the CDR3 reads CASSNRGRIQETQYF. The CDR3 DNA reads TGTGCCAGCAGCAACCGCGGGAGGATCCAAGAGACCCAGTACTTC. This chain links TRBV11-2 with TRBJ2-5; 8 positions match TRBD2. V lost 5 bases and J lost 1; bases outside the gene matches: 6. The CDR3 covers 15 residues. Germline V CDR1 and CDR2: SGHAT, FQNNGV.

The chain links TRBV10-3 to TRBJ1-1; D might be TRBD1 (6 bases). Trimming took off 2 bases at V and 11 bases at J, with 15 bases between the two ends. CDR1 and CDR2 (germline): ENHRY, SYGVKD. The CDR3 spans 13 residues. CDR3 in DNA: TGTGCCATCAGTGAGAACAACAGGGATCCGGCTTTCTTT. This gives the protein CAISENNRDPAFF.

The V call is TRBV11-3, the J call TRBJ2-1; D uncertain. Deletions cut 0 bases from V and 3 bases from J, with 15 bases between. The CDR3 covers 17 residues. Germline CDR1 SGHNT, CDR2 YENEEA. The CDR3 region is CASSLDDLSTDYNEQFF. CDR3 sequence (DNA): TGTGCCAGCAGCTTAGATGATTTGTCTACCGACTACAATGAGCAGTTCTTC. The full variable domain, with the rest looked up from reference TRBV11-3 and TRBJ2-1, is EAGVVQSPRYKIIEKKQPVAFWCNPISGHNTLYWYLQNLGQGPELLIRYENEEAVDDSQLPKDRFSAERLKGVDSTLKIQPAELGDSAVYLCASSLDDLSTDYNEQFFGPGTRLTVL.

This chain connects TRBV7-9 to TRBJ1-1, with a weak D call TRBD1 (5 bases). Germline CDR1 reads SEHNR; CDR2 reads FQNEAQ (reference sequence). V was clipped by 1 base and J by 1 base, with 7 bases between them. This CDR3 contains 14 residues. The CDR3 nucleotides are TGTGCCAGCAGCTTAGTGGGGCCGAACACTGAAGCTTTCTTT. It is translated as CASSLVGPNTEAFF.

This clone was detected only once. The chain has TRBV5-6 and TRBJ1-1; D perhaps matches TRBD1 (6 bases). V was pared by 4 bases and J by 7 bases, with 11 bases between. CDR1 SGHDT and CDR2 YYEEEE come from the germline V gene. The CDR3 contains 12 residues. CDR3 DNA: TGTGCCAGCAGCCCTGGACAGAATGAAGCTTTCTTT. Its protein product is CASSPGQNEAFF.

The V gene is TRBV5-6, the J gene TRBJ1-2, with 7 bases lining up with TRBD1. Trimming cost V 4 bases and J 3 bases; bases outside gene matches: 9. This CDR3 comprises 15 residues. From germline, CDR1 is SGHDT and CDR2 YYEEEE. The CDR3 sequence: CASSPTGSFDYGYTF. CDR3 in DNA: TGTGCCAGCAGCCCGACAGGGAGCTTTGACTATGGCTACACCTTC. The variable domain in full, with the rest retrieved from reference TRBV5-6 and TRBJ1-2, is DAGVTQSPTHLIKTRGQQVTLRCSPKSGHDTVSWYQQALGQGPQFIFQYYEEEERQRGNFPDRFSGHQFPNYSSELNVNALLLGDSALYLCASSPTGSFDYGYTFGSGTRLTVV.

J is TRBJ2-7 and V is TRBV5-1; 9 bases map to TRBD2. Per the germline V gene, CDR1 is SGHRS and CDR2 is YFSETQ. This CDR3 contains 15 residues. With V trimmed by 0 bases and J by 7 bases, 8 bases remained unmatched. The CDR3 DNA follows: TGCGCCAGCAGCTTGGCGAGTAGCGGGAGTGGGGAGCAGTACTTC. It yields the protein CASSLASSGSGEQYF.

The chain links TRBV27 to TRBJ2-4; no clear D gene. This CDR3 spans 15 amino acids. Trimming shortened V by 4 bases and J by 0 bases, and 10 bases separated the two germline ends. The germline V gene has CDR1 MNHEY and CDR2 SMNVEV (reference sequence). The CDR3 bases are TGTGCCAGCAGTTCTCTGGCAGAAGCCAAAAACATTCAGTACTTC. It codes for CASSSLAEAKNIQYF.

The V call is TRBV30, the J call TRBJ1-1, with 11 bases that match TRBD1. Trimming took 5 bases from V and 1 from J; bases not matched to a gene: 0. Germline V gene data show CDR1 as GTSNPN and CDR2 as SVGIG (reference sequence). The CDR3 runs 13 residues. The CDR3 loop is CAWGTGGNTEAFF. CDR3 coding DNA: TGTGCCTGGGGGACAGGGGGGAACACTGAAGCTTTCTTT.

The rearrangement joins TRBV28 to TRBJ1-2; TRBD1 is a possible D gene (6 bases). Germline-derived CDR1 and CDR2 are MDHEN and SYDVKM. Trimming stripped 4 bases from V and 7 bases from J, with 16 bases between. The CDR3 is 14 residues long. The CDR3 DNA reads TGTGCCAGCAGTTGGGGAACAGGGTTCGGTGGCTACACCTTC. It specifies CASSWGTGFGGYTF.

This sequence joins TRBV6-5 and TRBJ1-5; TRBD1 matches at 7 bases. The CDR3 covers 15 residues. V dropped 5 bases and J dropped 7; count of bases not matched to a gene: 11. Germline CDR1 and CDR2: MNHEY and SVGAGI. The CDR3 loop reads CASSPYPDRDQPQHF. CDR3 coding DNA: TGTGCCAGCAGTCCCTATCCCGACAGGGACCAGCCCCAGCATTTT.